This T cell receptor beta chain was found in a study of spatial heterogeneity in lung cancer. Sample time point: sample taken at primary tumor resection. Whole RNA, which was extracted from tumor, nontumor lung tissue or frozen PBMC, was sequenced without any cell sorting. Donation came from around 72 patients with untreated early-stage non-small cell lung cancer. Germline V CDR1 and CDR2: WSHSY, SAAADI. The length of the CDR3 is 17 residues. Germline trimming cut 2 bases from V and 4 bases from J; bases unmatched to any gene: 9. TCRdb re-called the 5' RACE reads with MiXCR, one entry per CDR3 protein. The repertoire holds about 36,000 distinct CDR3 sequences, with around 5.5% as singletons.

This clonotype was sampled from a female donor with early-stage non-small cell lung cancer. The J gene is TRBJ2-3, the V gene TRBV10-2; 10 nucleotides line up with TRBD2. The specimen comprised PBMCs, sampled at surgery. CDR3 in amino acids: CASSEPLASGSADTQYF. CDR3 nucleotides: TGCGCCAGCAGTGAGCCGCTGGCTAGCGGGAGCGCAGATACGCAGTATTTT.